This T cell receptor (beta chain) was recovered during a study of blood T cells in healthy people across ages. Using a J-beta primer mix together with a sample-barcoded 5' primer, a second PCR was run for roughly 6 to 11 cycles. MiXCR, applied by TCRdb to the 5' RACE reads, yields one record per CDR3 protein. The sample consists of 700,000 to 850,000 distinct CDR3 sequences, roughly 40% of them appearing once. Germline CDR1 DFQATT, CDR2 SNEGSKA (reference sequence). The CDR3 has 14 amino acids. Trimming removed 0 bases from V and 7 bases from J, with 15 bases in between. Sequencing used blood. The rearrangement links TRBV20-1 to TRBJ1-2, with D unresolved. This TCR came from a man in his late teens or twenties in good health. This CDR3 reads CSARDRVGSLGYTF. The CDR3 coding sequence is TGCAGTGCTAGAGATCGAGTCGGGAGTCTTGGCTACACCTTC.